Listed below are T cell receptor beta chains from one sample, sequenced in a study of blood T cell repertoires in COVID-19. The data were produced by immunoSEQ multiplex PCR, yet TCRdb's version contains in-frame clones alone and is incomplete. This sample carries some 270,000 clones, 65% to 85% of them seen once, and the ten largest clones take about a sixth. The sequenced sample was peripheral blood. Receptors were obtained from a person aged 65 to 85 with COVID-19, enrolled during active disease. CDR3s leave out the opening cysteine and the closing phenylalanine or tryptophan. The D gene is left open where the match is weak.

v_gene	j_gene	d_gene	CDR3aa
TRBV14	TRBJ2-7	TRBD1	ASSQTGQAPYEQY
TRBV5-1	TRBJ2-1	TRBD1	ASSLDRSSADEQF
TRBV5-1	TRBJ1-1	-	ASSANGSPEAF
TRBV5-4	TRBJ2-1	TRBD2	ASRQRLAGRVEQF
TRBV7-2	TRBJ1-2	-	ASSFVWSAGTRYGYT
TRBV12-3/TRBV12-4	TRBJ2-7	-	ASSFFRGYEQY
TRBV3-1/TRBV3-2	TRBJ2-5	-	ASSQDYRTQETQY
TRBV2	TRBJ2-2	TRBD2	ASSVRLAGDTGELF
TRBV6-1	TRBJ2-3	-	ASSDRERQILDTQY
TRBV28	TRBJ1-5	-	ASSIDRIRPQH
TRBV5-1	TRBJ2-6	-	ASSLSAISGANVLT
TRBV6-2/TRBV6-3	TRBJ1-1	-	ASSYMGAGNTEAF
TRBV5-4	TRBJ1-2	TRBD1	ASSFGTDYGYT
TRBV4-2	TRBJ1-2	TRBD1	ASSQGVSAAGGAHT
TRBV7-2	TRBJ2-3	TRBD2	ASSFWVLAGEGGPDTQY
TRBV12-3/TRBV12-4	TRBJ1-5	-	ASSFRNQPQH
TRBV7-9	TRBJ1-4	TRBD1	ASSLARGTRGQNEKLF
TRBV19	TRBJ2-7	TRBD1	ASTDRRYEQY
TRBV28	TRBJ2-7	-	ASSLQNSYEQY
TRBV6-6	TRBJ2-2	TRBD1	ASSTGTVTGELF
TRBV11-3	TRBJ2-1	-	ASSFSGTYNEQF
TRBV18	TRBJ2-7	-	ASSPTTATYEQY
TRBV6-2/TRBV6-3	TRBJ2-7	-	ASSYLAEPRWEQY
TRBV10-3	TRBJ1-4	TRBD1	AIRQGAANEKLF
TRBV6-6	TRBJ2-2	-	ASRNALSVGELF
TRBV11-2	TRBJ2-5	TRBD1	ASSLGDRGLGETQY
TRBV5-6	TRBJ1-5	-	ASSRSRGGFGNQPQH
TRBV3-1/TRBV3-2	TRBJ2-1	TRBD2	ASSRSGGQDTEQF
TRBV9	TRBJ2-7	-	ASGDGGNGNEQY
TRBV11-3	TRBJ1-1	-	ASSLSSSEAF
TRBV7-2	TRBJ2-7	TRBD1	ASSTGQGKALTPR
TRBV7-2	TRBJ1-4	-	ASSLRASTNEKLF
TRBV28	TRBJ2-7	TRBD1	ASSRDRGRGEQY
TRBV7-2	TRBJ2-4	-	ASSLGSLKNIQY
TRBV14	TRBJ2-1	TRBD1	ASSQDYRGNNEQF
TRBV6-5	TRBJ1-2	TRBD1	ASSSGTGNSGYT
TRBV12-3/TRBV12-4	TRBJ1-2	-	ASSGRGDYGYT
TRBV7-6	TRBJ2-2	-	ASSLSSRGARNTGELF
TRBV7-9	TRBJ1-5	-	ASSSTRSNQPQH
TRBV7-8	TRBJ1-6	TRBD1	ASSREPPTTGNSPLH
TRBV2	TRBJ2-3	-	ASSELLGAELY
TRBV4-3	TRBJ1-2	-	ASSHIMGLDYGYT